This TCR beta chain came from a study of blood T cell repertoires in COVID-19. Study-level information: COVID-19 samples collected from the United States, Italy and Spain covered acute and convalescent phases. From T cells, B-cell-depleted T cells, or PBMCs came the material, which was cDNA or gDNA.

Authors' analysis steps: Estimation of nucleated cell counts was performed using reference gene primer amplification. TCRdb keeps only in-frame clones here, not all; method: immunoSEQ multiplex PCR. V and J calls plus clone size are reproduced from that table; the DNA served to infer D and trimming. The table includes about 62,000 clones, approximately 80% detected once. CDR1 SGHRS and CDR2 YFSETQ come from the germline V gene. The CDR3 spans 15 residues. The V segment lost 0 bases and the J segment 4 bases; nucleotides outside the gene matches: 5. The sequence was obtained from a woman aged 45-59 years with active or convalescent COVID-19. V and J are TRBV5-1 and TRBJ2-5, with TRBD2 matching over 8 bases. The specimen was peripheral blood. In DNA form, the CDR3 reads TGCGCCAGCAGCTTGGTTCCAGCGGGAGTAGAGACCCAGTACTTC. Residues: CASSLVPAGVETQYF.